The clone carrying this T cell receptor beta chain was seen a few times. Its antigen remains unidentified. Time point denoted: patch test 2, 6 weeks after DPC sensitization. Treatment given: therapeutic diphenylcyclopropenone sensitization with weekly scalp DPC. These data belong to a study of human T cells and chemical hapten exposure. One entry per CDR3 protein results from TCRdb running MiXCR on the RACE reads. Of tens of thousands of distinct CDR3 sequences listed, more than 9.5% were seen once; the top ten hold around 2.2%. With 6 bases clipped from V and 5 bases from J, the junction kept 5 bases outside the gene matches. From germline, CDR1 is MNHNS and CDR2 SASEGT. This CDR3 contains 13 residues. Findings of the study overall: Among expanded TCRs, significantly more large CDR3 similarity clusters formed than among controls.

V and J are TRBV6-1 and TRBJ2-7, with 9 bases fitting TRBD1. The TCR comes from a man aged 35 to 55 with alopecia areata. Some clones in this sample may be carry-over from other donors' samples. The sample in question was whole blood, obtained in connection with sensitization to the hapten diphenylcyclopropenone (DPC). In DNA form, the CDR3 reads TGTGCCAGCAGCGGACAGGGGTTCGACGAGCAGTACGTC. It yields the protein CASSGQGFDEQYV.